This T cell receptor beta chain came from a study of identifying expanded T cells in peripheral blood. Whole-study findings and limits: Clone count variance between approximately two-week samples rose with total template count. Over two and four weeks, about 16 and 20 clones changed, versus around 1.3 between replicates.

During the collection period, no donor immune events like infections were recorded. Concerning this clone itself: Antigen: not known.

The assay was immunoSEQ multiplex PCR, and TCRdb's table has in-frame clones only and misses some. The sample records 100,000 to 110,000 clones, approximately 89% being singletons. The V and J ends lost 5 bases and 6 bases, in that order; junction bases with no gene match: 12. CDR1 is MNHEY and CDR2 is SMNVEV in the germline V gene (reference sequence). The CDR3 covers 15 residues. The source of this sequence is a person aged 18 to 70 in good health. Specimen: blood. The chain combines TRBV27 with TRBJ1-1; 7 bases are a match to TRBD1. CDR3 in DNA: TGTGCCAGCAGTCTACGGGACAGTAGAGCCCCTGAAGCTTTCTTT. Its protein product is CASSLRDSRAPEAFF.